These T cell receptor beta chains were read from a single sample in a study of blood T cell repertoires in COVID-19. Profiling relied on immunoSEQ multiplex PCR, and the TCRdb table lists in-frame clones only, not all of them. Of 65,000 to 85,000 clones listed, roughly nine tenths were seen once; the top ten hold about 8.9%. Sample: peripheral blood. Every receptor here comes from a man aged 45 to 65 with active COVID-19. The CDR3 runs from the conserved cysteine through the conserved F or W. D genes are given only for firm matches. The listing skips clone size in some rows; elsewhere it reads once, few, many or a size class.

. | TRBJ2-5 | TRBV19 | . | TGTGCCAGTAGTATAGTAGGGGCTACTGGAGAGACCCAGTACTTC | CASSIVGATGETQYF
. | TRBJ2-5 | TRBV4-1 | TRBD2 | TGCGCCAGCAGCCAAGATTGGGAGGGGACGGGGGGAGAGACCCAGTACTTC | CASSQDWEGTGGETQYF
. | TRBJ2-3 | TRBV7-2 | . | TGTGCCAGCAAGGGGGGGATTGTCACAGATACGCAGTATTTT | CASKGGIVTDTQYF
. | TRBJ2-6 | TRBV6-1 | . | TGTGCCAGCAGTGAAGGGGGGGCTGGGGCCAACGTCCTGACTTTC | CASSEGGAGANVLTF
few | TRBJ2-7 | TRBV11-2 | . | TGTGCCAGCAGCTTAGCGGGGGTTATGAGGAACGAGCAGTACTTC | CASSLAGVMRNEQYF
. | TRBJ1-5 | TRBV6-2/TRBV6-3 | . | TGTGCCAGCAGTCCCCGCGGGGGTGGCAATCAGCCCCAGCATTTT | CASSPRGGGNQPQHF
. | TRBJ1-6 | TRBV4-1 | . | TGCGCCAGCAGCCAAGGACCAGCGAATAATTCACCCCTCCACTTT | CASSQGPANNSPLHF
. | TRBJ2-3 | TRBV11-2 | . | TGTGCCAGAGGAGCATGGGTTAGGAGCACAGATACGCAGTATTTT | CARGAWVRSTDTQYF
. | TRBJ2-5 | TRBV19 | TRBD1 | TGTGCCAGTAGTACCGACAGGGTATGGGAGACCCAGTACTTC | CASSTDRVWETQYF
. | TRBJ1-2 | TRBV7-2 | . | TGTGCCAGCAGCTTAGTGAGCGGGAACAACTATGGCTACACCTTC | CASSLVSGNNYGYTF
. | TRBJ1-4 | TRBV7-9 | . | TGTGCCAGCAGGACGACCCGGGATGAAAAACTGTTTTTT | CASRTTRDEKLFF
. | TRBJ2-1 | TRBV10-2 | . | TGCGCCAGCAGTGAAATCAACAGGGACCTCTACAATGAGCAGTTCTTC | CASSEINRDLYNEQFF
. | TRBJ2-1 | TRBV5-1 | . | TGCGCCAGCAGTCCCCGGGACATAAACTACAATGAGCAGTTCTTC | CASSPRDINYNEQFF
. | TRBJ2-3 | TRBV30 | TRBD2 | TGTGCCTGGCAACTAGCGGGGGGCCCAGATACGCAGTATTTT | CAWQLAGGPDTQYF
. | TRBJ2-1 | TRBV27 | . | TGTGCCAGCAGTTTAAGGGGAAATGAGCAGTTCTTC | CASSLRGNEQFF
. | TRBJ2-1 | TRBV7-2 | . | TGTGCCAGCAGCTTAGGAGGACTAGGCAGGGGGCGAGGTGAGCAGTTCTTC | CASSLGGLGRGRGEQFF
. | TRBJ1-6 | TRBV10-3 | . | TGTGCCATCAGACAGACAGGTTTGGAATCACCCCTCCACTTT | CAIRQTGLESPLHF
. | TRBJ2-2 | TRBV5-1 | TRBD1 | TGCGCCAGCAGCTCGCCGGGACAGGGTGCCACCGGGGAGCTGTTTTTT | CASSSPGQGATGELFF
. | TRBJ2-7 | TRBV3-1/TRBV3-2 | . | TGTGCCAGCAGCCGGAAGCCCCCCCGGTCCCCAGGGTTCTACGAGCAGTACTTC | CASSRKPPRSPGFYEQYF
. | TRBJ2-1 | TRBV2 | . | TGTGCCAGCAGCTCGGACTTCCCTTCCTACAATGAGCAGTTCTTC | CASSSDFPSYNEQFF
few | TRBJ1-1 | TRBV10-2 | . | TGCGCCAGCAGTGAGTGGGTAGCCACTGAAGCTTTCTTT | CASSEWVATEAFF
. | TRBJ2-2 | TRBV7-9 | . | TGTGCCAGCACCCTGGCTAGGGGGGGGCCAGAGGCCGGGGAGCTGTTTTTT | CASTLARGGPEAGELFF
. | TRBJ2-2 | TRBV3-1/TRBV3-2 | . | TGTGCCAGCAGCCCCCTCGGGACCGGGGAGCTGTTTTTT | CASSPLGTGELFF
. | TRBJ2-5 | TRBV6-6 | . | TGTGCCAGCAGCCAGTCTCAAGAGACCCAGTACTTC | CASSQSQETQYF
. | TRBJ1-1 | TRBV9 | . | TGTGCCAGCAGCGTAGCAGGGGTAGGTGAAGCTTTCTTT | CASSVAGVGEAFF
. | TRBJ2-1 | TRBV19 | TRBD1 | TGTGCCAGTAACCCGGGACAGGGATTCTACAATGAGCAGTTCTTC | CASNPGQGFYNEQFF
. | TRBJ1-2 | TRBV5-8 | . | TGTGCCAGCAGCTGGGGACACCTTTCTAACTATGGCTACACCTTC | CASSWGHLSNYGYTF
. | TRBJ2-3 | TRBV5-1 | TRBD2 | TGCGCCAGCAGCTTGGAGCGGGGGACAGATACGCAGTATTTT | CASSLERGTDTQYF
. | TRBJ1-1 | TRBV6-5 | TRBD1 | TGTGCCAGCAGTTACGACAGGGGCTATCTCACTGAAGCTTTCTTT | CASSYDRGYLTEAFF
. | TRBJ1-1 | TRBV5-1 | . | TGCGCCAGCAGCTTACAGAGTGATAGCACTGAAGCTTTCTTT | CASSLQSDSTEAFF
few | TRBJ1-6 | TRBV7-2 | TRBD1 | TGTGCCAGCAGTTGGACAGGGTCGAATTCACCCCTCCACTTT | CASSWTGSNSPLHF
once | TRBJ1-4 | TRBV7-2 | . | TGTGCCAGCAGCTTAGCCCGACAGAATGAAAAACTGTTTTTT | CASSLARQNEKLFF
. | TRBJ1-6 | TRBV6-1 | . | TGTGCCAGCAGTGAACAGGTAGGGGATAATTCACCCCTCCACTTT | CASSEQVGDNSPLHF
. | TRBJ2-7 | TRBV3-1/TRBV3-2 | . | TGTGCCAGCAGCCAACCTGGGCGGGGATACGAGCAGTACTTC | CASSQPGRGYEQYF
. | TRBJ2-3 | TRBV9 | . | TGTGCCAGCAGCGTAGGGGTGAGTGGCGGCTCGGCACCCACGCAGTATTTT | CASSVGVSGGSAPTQYF
. | TRBJ2-7 | TRBV4-1 | . | TGCGCCAGCAGCCAAGAAACCGGCAGGGAATATCCCTACGAGCAGTACTTC | CASSQETGREYPYEQYF
. | TRBJ1-3 | TRBV3-1/TRBV3-2 | TRBD1 | TGTGCCAGCAGCCCAACCTCGACAGGGGTTGGAAACACCATATATTTT | CASSPTSTGVGNTIYF
. | TRBJ2-3 | TRBV18 | TRBD2 | TGTGCCAGCTCCCCCCGGGGGAGCGGGGGGCGCGATACGCAGTATTTT | CASSPRGSGGRDTQYF
. | TRBJ2-1 | TRBV10-3 | TRBD2 | TGTGCCATCAGCACGGGGGGAGGTGAGCAGTTCTTC | CAISTGGGEQFF
. | TRBJ1-6 | TRBV6-5 | TRBD1 | TGTGCCAGCAGTTACTGGACAGGGGGCCGGAGTTCACCCCTCCACTTT | CASSYWTGGRSSPLHF
. | TRBJ2-2 | TRBV19 | TRBD2 | TGTGCCAGTACCCCCGGGACTAGCGGGTATACAGTGTTTTTT | CASTPGTSGYTVFF
. | TRBJ1-3 | TRBV2 | . | TGTGCCAGCAGGGCCCTGGGGAGCTCTGGAAACACCATATATTTT | CASRALGSSGNTIYF
. | TRBJ1-2 | TRBV2 | TRBD1 | TGTGCCAGCAGTGGCCGGGACAGGGGACACTATGGCTACACCTTC | CASSGRDRGHYGYTF